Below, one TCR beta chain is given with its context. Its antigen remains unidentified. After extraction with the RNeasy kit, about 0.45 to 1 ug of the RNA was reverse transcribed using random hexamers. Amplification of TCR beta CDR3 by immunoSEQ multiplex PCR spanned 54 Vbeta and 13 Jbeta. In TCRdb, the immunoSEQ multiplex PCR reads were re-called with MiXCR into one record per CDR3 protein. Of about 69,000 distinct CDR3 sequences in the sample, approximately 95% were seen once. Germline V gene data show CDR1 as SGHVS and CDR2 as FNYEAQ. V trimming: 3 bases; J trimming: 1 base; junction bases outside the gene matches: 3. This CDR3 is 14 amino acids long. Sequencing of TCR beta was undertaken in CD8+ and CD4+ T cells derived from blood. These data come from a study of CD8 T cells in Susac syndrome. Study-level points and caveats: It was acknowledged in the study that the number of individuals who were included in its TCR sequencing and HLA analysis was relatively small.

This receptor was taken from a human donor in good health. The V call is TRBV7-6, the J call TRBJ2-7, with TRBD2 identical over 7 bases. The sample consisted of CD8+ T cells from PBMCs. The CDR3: CASSLREGSYEQYF. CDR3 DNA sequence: TGTGCCAGCAGCTTGAGGGAGGGGTCCTACGAGCAGTACTTC. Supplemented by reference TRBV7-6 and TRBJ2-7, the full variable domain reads GAGVSQSPRYKVTKRGQDVALRCDPISGHVSLYWYRQALGQGPEFLTYFNYEAQQDKSGLPNDRFSAERPEGSISTLTIQRTEQRDSAMYRCASSLREGSYEQYFGPGTRLTVT.